This T cell receptor beta chain was captured by sequencing in a study of T-cell reconstitution after alpha-beta-depleted transplantation in children. Preparation of the TCRbeta library used unique molecular identifiers. TCRdb passed the PCR reads through MiXCR, listing each CDR3 protein once. This table has hundreds of thousands of distinct CDR3 sequences, over 10% appearing once. This sample comprised PBMCs, mostly from graft donor cells, obtained 360 days after TCRalphabeta/CD19-depleted stem cell transplant. The source of this sequence is a male patient younger than 18 who had a stem cell transplant for acute myeloid leukemia, so the T cells may come from the graft donor.

The CDR3 loop is CASSRTGIIGLKGETQYF. For the CDR3, the DNA is TGTGCCAGCAGCCGGACAGGGATAATTGGACTTAAGGGGGAGACCCAGTACTTC. This chain joins TRBV14 and TRBJ2-5, with 8 bases fitting TRBD1. The CDR3 is made up of 18 amino acids. The ends lost 4 bases at V and 5 bases at J; junction bases unmatched: 18. The germline CDR1 and CDR2 sequences are SGHDN and FVKESK.